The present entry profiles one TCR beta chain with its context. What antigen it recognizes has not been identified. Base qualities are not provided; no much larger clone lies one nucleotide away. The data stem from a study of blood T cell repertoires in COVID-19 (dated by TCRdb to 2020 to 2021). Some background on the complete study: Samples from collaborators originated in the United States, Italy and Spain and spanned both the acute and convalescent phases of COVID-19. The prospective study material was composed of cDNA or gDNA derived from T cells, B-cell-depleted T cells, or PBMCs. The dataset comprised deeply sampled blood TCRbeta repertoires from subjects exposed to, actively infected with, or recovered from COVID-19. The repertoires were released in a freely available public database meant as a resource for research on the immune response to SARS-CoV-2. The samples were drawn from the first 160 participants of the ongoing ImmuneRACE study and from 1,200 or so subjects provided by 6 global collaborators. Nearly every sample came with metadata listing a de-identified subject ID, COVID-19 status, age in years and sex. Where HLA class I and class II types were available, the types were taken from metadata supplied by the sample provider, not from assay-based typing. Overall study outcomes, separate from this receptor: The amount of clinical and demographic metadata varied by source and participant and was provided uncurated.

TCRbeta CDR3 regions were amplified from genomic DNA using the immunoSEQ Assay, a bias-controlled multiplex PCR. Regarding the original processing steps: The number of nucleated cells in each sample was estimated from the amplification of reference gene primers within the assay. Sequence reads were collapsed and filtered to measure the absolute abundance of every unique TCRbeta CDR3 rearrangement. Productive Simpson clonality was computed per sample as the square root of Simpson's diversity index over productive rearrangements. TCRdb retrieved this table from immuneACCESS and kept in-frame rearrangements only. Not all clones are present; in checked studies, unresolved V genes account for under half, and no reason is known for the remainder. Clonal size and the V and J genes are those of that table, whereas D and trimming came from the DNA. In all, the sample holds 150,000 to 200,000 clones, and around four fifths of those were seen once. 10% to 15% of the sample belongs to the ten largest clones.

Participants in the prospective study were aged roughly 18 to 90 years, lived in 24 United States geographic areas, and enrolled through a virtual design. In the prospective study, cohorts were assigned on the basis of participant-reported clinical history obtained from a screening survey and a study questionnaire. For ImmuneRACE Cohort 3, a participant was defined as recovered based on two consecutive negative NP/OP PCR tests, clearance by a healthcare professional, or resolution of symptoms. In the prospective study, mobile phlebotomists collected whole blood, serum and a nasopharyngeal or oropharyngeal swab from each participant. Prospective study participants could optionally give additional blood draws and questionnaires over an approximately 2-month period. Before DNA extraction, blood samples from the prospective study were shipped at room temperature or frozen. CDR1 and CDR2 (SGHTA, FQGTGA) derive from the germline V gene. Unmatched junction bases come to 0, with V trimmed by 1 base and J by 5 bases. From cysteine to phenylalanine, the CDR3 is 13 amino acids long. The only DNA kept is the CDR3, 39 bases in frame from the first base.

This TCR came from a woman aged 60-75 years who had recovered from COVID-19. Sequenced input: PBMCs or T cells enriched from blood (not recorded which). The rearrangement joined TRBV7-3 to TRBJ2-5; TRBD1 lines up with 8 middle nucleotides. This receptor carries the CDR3 CASSLRQGETQYF. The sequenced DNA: TGTGCCAGCAGCTTAAGACAGGGGGAGACCCAGTACTTC.